This T cell receptor (beta chain) appears in the sequencing data of a study of OX40 agonist ivuxolimab in advanced cancers. Germline V gene sequence: CDR1 LGHNA, CDR2 YSLEER. The CDR3 runs to 14 residues. V shed 0 bases and J shed 2 bases, with 8 bases lying between them. Assay used: immunoSEQ multiplex PCR; TCRdb lists only in-frame clones, some missing. The data contain more than 65,000 clones, more than 70% of them singletons. Sequencing was performed on CD4+ or CD8+ T cells sorted from blood, taken in a trial of the OX40 agonist ivuxolimab. The chain has TRBV4-3 and TRBJ2-7; D is possibly TRBD1 or TRBD2 (6 bases each). This clonotype originated in an adult with an advanced solid tumor such as melanoma, head and neck, liver or kidney cancer. Written as DNA, the CDR3 is TGCGCCAGCAGCCAAGATCGGGGGCCCTACGAGCAGTACTTC. Translated, it gives CASSQDRGPYEQYF.